This TCR beta chain emerged from a study of blood T cell repertoires in COVID-19. Profiling relied on immunoSEQ multiplex PCR, and the TCRdb table lists in-frame clones only, not all of them. The data show fewer than 350,000 clones, with around 85% seen just once and 2.2% held by the top ten. Germline V gene lookup returns CDR1 MNHEY and CDR2 SMNVEV (reference sequence). Germline trimming cut 0 bases from V and 4 bases from J; bases unmatched to any gene: 6. The CDR3 consists of 15 residues. The sequenced material came from PBMCs or T cells enriched from blood (not recorded which). The chain recombines TRBV27 with TRBJ2-7; 7 bases line up with TRBD1. The receptor's source is a man aged 25 to 45 who had recovered from COVID-19. The DNA for the CDR3 is TGTGCCAGCAGTTTATCGCCAGGGGGAGAATACGAGCAGTACTTC. Translated, it gives CASSLSPGGEYEQYF.